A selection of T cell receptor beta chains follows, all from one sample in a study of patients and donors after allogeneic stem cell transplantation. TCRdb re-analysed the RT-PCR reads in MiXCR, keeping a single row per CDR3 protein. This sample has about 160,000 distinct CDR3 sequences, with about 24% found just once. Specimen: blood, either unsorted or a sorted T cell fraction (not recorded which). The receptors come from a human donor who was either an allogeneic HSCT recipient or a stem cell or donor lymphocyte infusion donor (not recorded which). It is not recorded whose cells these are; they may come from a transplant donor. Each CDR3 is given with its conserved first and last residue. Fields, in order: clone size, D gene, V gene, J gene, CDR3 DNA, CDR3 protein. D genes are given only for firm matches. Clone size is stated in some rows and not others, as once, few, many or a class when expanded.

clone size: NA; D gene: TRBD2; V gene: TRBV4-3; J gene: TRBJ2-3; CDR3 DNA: TGCGCCAGCAGCCAAGGAAGACTAGCGGGAGGAGATACGCAGTATTTT; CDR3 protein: CASSQGRLAGGDTQYF
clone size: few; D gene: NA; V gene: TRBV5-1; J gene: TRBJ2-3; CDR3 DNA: TGCGCCAGCAGCTTGGATCCGGGGGCGAATACGCAGTATTTT; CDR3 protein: CASSLDPGANTQYF
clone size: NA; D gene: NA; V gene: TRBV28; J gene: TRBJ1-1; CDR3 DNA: TGTGCCAGCAGTTCTTGGAACACTGAAGCTTTCTTT; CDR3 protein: CASSSWNTEAFF
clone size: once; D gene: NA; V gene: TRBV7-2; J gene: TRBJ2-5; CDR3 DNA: TGTGCCAGCTGCATAACTCCAGGACAAGAGACCCAGTACTTC; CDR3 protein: CASCITPGQETQYF
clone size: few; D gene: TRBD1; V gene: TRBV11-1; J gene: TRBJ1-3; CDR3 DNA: TGTGCCAGCAGCAAGGGGACAGGGACGTCTGGAAACACCATATATTTT; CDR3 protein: CASSKGTGTSGNTIYF
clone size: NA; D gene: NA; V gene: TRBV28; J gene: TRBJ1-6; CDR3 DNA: TGTGCCAGCAGCCCGGGGCCGGGGTTGAATTCACCCCTCCACTTT; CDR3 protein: CASSPGPGLNSPLHF
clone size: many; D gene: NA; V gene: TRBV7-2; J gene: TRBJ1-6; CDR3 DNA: TGTGCCAGCAGCTCGACAGGAGATAATTCACCCCTCCACTTT; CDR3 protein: CASSSTGDNSPLHF
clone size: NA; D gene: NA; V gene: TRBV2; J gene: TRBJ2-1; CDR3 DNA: TGTGCCAGCAGGGCTAGCTCCTACAATGAGCAGTTCTTC; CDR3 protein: CASRASSYNEQFF
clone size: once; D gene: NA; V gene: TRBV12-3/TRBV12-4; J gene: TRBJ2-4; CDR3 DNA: TGTGCCAGCAGTGCTCAAGGGGCCAAAAACATTCAGTACTTC; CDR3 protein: CASSAQGAKNIQYF
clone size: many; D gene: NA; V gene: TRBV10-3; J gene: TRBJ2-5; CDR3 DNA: TGTGCCATCAGTGACCAGGGAACGCAAGAGACCCAGTACTTC; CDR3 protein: CAISDQGTQETQYF
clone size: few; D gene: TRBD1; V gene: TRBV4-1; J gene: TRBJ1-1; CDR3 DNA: TGCGCCAGCAGCCAACTGGGACAGGGGGATACTGAAGCTTTCTTT; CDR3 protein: CASSQLGQGDTEAFF
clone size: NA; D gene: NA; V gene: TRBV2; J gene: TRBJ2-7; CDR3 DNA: TGTGCCAGCAGTAGGGACTTCACCTACGAGCAGTACTTC; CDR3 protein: CASSRDFTYEQYF
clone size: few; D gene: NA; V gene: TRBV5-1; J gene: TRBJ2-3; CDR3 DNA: TGCGCCAGCAGCTTGGGGCAGGGGCCAGATACGCAGTATTTT; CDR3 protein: CASSLGQGPDTQYF
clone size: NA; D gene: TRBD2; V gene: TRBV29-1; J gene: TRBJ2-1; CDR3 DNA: TGCAGCGTTGTAGGACTAGCGGGAGTCTATGAGCAGTTCTTC; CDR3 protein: CSVVGLAGVYEQFF
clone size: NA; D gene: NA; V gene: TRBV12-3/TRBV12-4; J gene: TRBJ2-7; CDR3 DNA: TGTGCCAGCAGTAAAGGTCCGGGGGAACCCTACGAGCAGTACTTC; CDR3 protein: CASSKGPGEPYEQYF
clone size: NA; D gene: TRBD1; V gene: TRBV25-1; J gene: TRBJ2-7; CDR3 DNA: TGTGCCAGCAGTGATTTAAGTCAGGGGGAGTACGAGCAGTACTTC; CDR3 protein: CASSDLSQGEYEQYF
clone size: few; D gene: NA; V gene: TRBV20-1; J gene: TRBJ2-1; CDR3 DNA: TGCAGTGCTAGAGTAGGGCTAGCGAGAAACAATGAGCAGTTCTTC; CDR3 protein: CSARVGLARNNEQFF